These 9 T cell receptor beta chains were all obtained from the same sample, sequenced in a study of human T cells and chemical hapten exposure. The time point is: patch test 1, 2 weeks after DPC sensitization. Treatment denoted: therapeutic diphenylcyclopropenone sensitization with weekly scalp DPC. TCRdb reprocessed the RACE reads via MiXCR and lists one record per CDR3 protein. The sample carries roughly 360,000 distinct CDR3 sequences, approximately 5% recorded once. The material was whole blood, obtained in connection with sensitization to the hapten diphenylcyclopropenone (DPC). Receptor source: a woman between 50 and 59 years old with alopecia areata. Some clones in this sample may be carry-over from other donors' samples.

This clonotype was recorded many times. This chain joins TRBV12-3 or TRBV12-4 and TRBJ1-6; 8 nucleotides match TRBD1. The CDR3 is 15 amino acids. The ends lost 6 bases at V and 6 bases at J; junction bases unmatched: 7. The CDR3 is CASSFRTGSNSPLHF. The CDR3 coding sequence is TGTGCCAGCAGCTTTAGGACAGGGTCTAATTCACCCCTCCACTTT.

This sequence joins TRBV4-3 and TRBJ1-1; no definite D call. CDR3 length equals 13 residues. The V gene lost 0 bases and the J gene lost 4 bases, with 6 bases spanning the gap. CDR1 LGHNA and CDR2 YSLEER come from the germline V gene. CDR3 sequence reads: CASSQELGTEAFF. CDR3 DNA sequence: TGCGCCAGCAGCCAAGAGCTCGGCACTGAAGCTTTCTTT.

This clonotype showed up just a few times. The chain has TRBV28 and TRBJ2-7, with D possibly being TRBD1 or TRBD2 (6 bases each). This CDR3 contains 13 residues. The V and J ends lost 5 bases and 5 bases respectively, with 13 bases between them. Germline lookup yields CDR1 MDHEN and CDR2 SYDVKM. DNA for the CDR3: TGTGCCAGCAGTCTCATTGGGGGGCACGAGCAGTACTTC. Its translation is CASSLIGGHEQYF. The full variable domain, rest sourced from reference TRBV28 and TRBJ2-7, is DVKVTQSSRYLVKRTGEKVFLECVQDMDHENMFWYRQDPGLGLRLIYFSYDVKMKEKGDIPEGYSVSREKKERFSLILESASTNQTSMYLCASSLIGGHEQYFGPGTRLTVT.

Details on this clonotype: The junction differs from germline at one of its ends, possibly a read error. The V and J genes are TRBV7-9 and TRBJ1-5; 8 positions match TRBD1. CDR1 and CDR2 (germline): SEHNR, FQNEAQ (reference sequence). The CDR3 consists of 13 residues. This CDR3 reads CAILRQGNQPQLF. The CDR3 nucleotides are TGTGCCATCCTACGACAGGGGAATCAGCCCCAGCTTTTT.

In its sample, this clonotype was seen many times. The V gene is TRBV18, the J gene TRBJ1-5; D perhaps matches TRBD1 (5 bases). The V end was cut by 2 bases, the J end by 6 bases, with 14 bases between. Germline CDR1 reads KGHSH; CDR2 reads LQKENI. The CDR3 contains 15 residues. The CDR3 DNA reads TGTGCCAGCTCACCAATCGAAGCAGGGTCTCAGCCCCAGCATTTT. Translation gives CASSPIEAGSQPQHF.

This clonotype came up a few times. This rearrangement joins TRBV29-1 to TRBJ2-7; tentative D call: TRBD1 (5 bases). Trimming left V 6 bases short and J 3 bases short, with 18 bases between. CDR1 and CDR2 (germline): SQVTM, ANQGSEA. The CDR3 sequence is 14 residues long. The DNA for the CDR3 is TGCAGCGTGCGCAGGGTGGGGTACGGCTACGAGCAGTACTTC. This translates into CSVRRVGYGYEQYF.

The rearrangement links TRBV29-1 to TRBJ1-1, with 10 bases fitting TRBD1. The CDR3 is 13 amino acids. The V and J ends lost 7 bases and 5 bases, in that order; junction bases with no gene match: 7. Germline V CDR1 and CDR2: SQVTM, ANQGSEA. CDR3 protein: CSERQGARTEAFF. In DNA, the CDR3 is TGCAGCGAAAGACAGGGGGCGCGGACTGAAGCTTTCTTT.

This chain joins TRBV24-1 and TRBJ1-5; the D is unclear. V shed 5 bases and J shed 1 base, with 14 bases lying between them. The CDR3 has 16 residues. The germline V gene has CDR1 KGHDR and CDR2 SFDVKD. In nucleotides, the CDR3 is TGTGCCACCAGTGGGTCCGGCAGGTCGAGCAATCAGCCCCAGCATTTT. Encoded protein: CATSGSGRSSNQPQHF.

This clonotype came up many times. The rearrangement links TRBV27 to TRBJ2-5; 12 bases match TRBD2. CDR1 is MNHEY and CDR2 is SMNVEV in the germline V gene (reference sequence). J gave up 0 bases and V 3 bases, and 5 bases lay outside the gene matches. This CDR3 has 17 residues. CDR3 sequence: CASSFTLAGGYQETQYF. CDR3 DNA sequence: TGTGCCAGCAGTTTTACGCTAGCGGGAGGGTACCAAGAGACCCAGTACTTC.